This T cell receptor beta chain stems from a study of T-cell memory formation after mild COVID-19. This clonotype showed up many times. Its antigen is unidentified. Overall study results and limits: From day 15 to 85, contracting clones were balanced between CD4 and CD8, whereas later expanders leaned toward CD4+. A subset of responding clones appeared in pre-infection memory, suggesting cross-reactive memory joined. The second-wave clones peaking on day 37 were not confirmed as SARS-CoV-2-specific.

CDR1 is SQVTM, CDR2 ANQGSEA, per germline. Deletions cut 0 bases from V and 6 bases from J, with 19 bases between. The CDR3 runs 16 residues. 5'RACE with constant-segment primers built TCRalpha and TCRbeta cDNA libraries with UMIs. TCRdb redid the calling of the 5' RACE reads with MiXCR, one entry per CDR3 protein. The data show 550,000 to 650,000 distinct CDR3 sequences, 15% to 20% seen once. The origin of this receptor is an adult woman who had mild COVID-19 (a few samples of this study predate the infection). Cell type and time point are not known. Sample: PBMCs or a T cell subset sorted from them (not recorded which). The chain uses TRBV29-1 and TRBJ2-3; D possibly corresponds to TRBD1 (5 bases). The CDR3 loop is CSVEDFYPGLVDTQYF. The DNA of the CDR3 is TGCAGCGTTGAAGATTTCTACCCAGGGTTGGTGGATACGCAGTATTTT.